Shown below are 3 T cell receptor beta chains from a single sample sequenced in a study of shared clonotypes between healthy human individuals. Method: immunoSEQ multiplex PCR; TCRdb's copy keeps in-frame clones and lacks some. This repertoire shows under 550,000 clones, 90% to 96% found once; its top ten account for about 0.064%. The sequenced material came from naive CD4+ T cells sorted from blood. Subset reported: CD45RA+ positively selected. All receptors come from a young woman in good health.

About this clone: This specimen includes other DNA sequences encoding the same CDR3. V gene TRBV28 combines with J gene TRBJ1-2, with D possibly being TRBD1 (5 bases). Germline lookup yields CDR1 MDHEN and CDR2 SYDVKM. The CDR3 has 13 residues. Trimming cost V 3 bases and J 2 bases, with 7 bases left between them. The CDR3, as DNA: TGTGCCAGCAGTTTGCAGGGAAACTATGGCTACACCTTC. Protein: CASSLQGNYGYTF.

The chain has TRBV28 and TRBJ1-2; D not resolved. Germline V gene data show CDR1 as MDHEN and CDR2 as SYDVKM. The CDR3 covers 12 residues. V lost 2 bases, J lost 2 bases, and 3 bases lay in between. As DNA, the CDR3 is TGTGCCAGCAGTTTAGGCAACTATGGCTACACCTTC. Its protein is CASSLGNYGYTF.

The chain uses TRBV21-1 and TRBJ2-1; the D segment call TRBD2 is taken from the table without a DNA check. TRBV21-1 is flagged as a pseudogene. This CDR3 is built from 16 residues. CDR3 bases: TGTGCCAGCAGCAAATGGGAGGCGGGAGGACCGAATGAGCAGTTCTTC. Amino acid sequence: CASSKWEAGGPNEQFF.